These T cell receptor beta chains were read from a single sample in a study of blood T cell repertoires in COVID-19. Using immunoSEQ multiplex PCR, the repertoire was profiled, and TCRdb retains in-frame clones only, with some absent. Of tens of thousands of clones listed, 90% are singletons. Material for sequencing was peripheral blood. Receptor source: a human donor in a cohort sampled during active COVID-19. Each CDR3 is given with its conserved first and last residue. Each record gives: J gene, V gene, clone size, D gene, CDR3 protein, CDR3 DNA. The D gene is left open where the match is weak. Clone size is stated in some rows and not others, as once, few, many or a class when expanded.

>TRBJ2-2|TRBV19|-|-
CASDSGYTGELFF
TGTGCCAGCGATAGCGGATACACCGGGGAGCTGTTTTTT
>TRBJ2-5|TRBV12-3/TRBV12-4|-|TRBD1
CASTSTGEETQYF
TGTGCCAGCACCTCGACAGGGGAAGAGACCCAGTACTTC
>TRBJ1-1|TRBV14|-|TRBD1
CASSDYGQGRTEAFF
TGTGCCAGCAGCGATTACGGACAGGGTCGGACTGAAGCTTTCTTT
>TRBJ1-3|TRBV11-2|-|-
CASSLLGVGRLKPGNTIYF
TGTGCCAGCAGCTTATTAGGGGTGGGCAGGTTGAAACCTGGAAACACCATATATTTT
>TRBJ2-5|TRBV6-2/TRBV6-3|-|-
CASSPRTEETQYF
TGTGCCAGCAGTCCCAGGACAGAAGAGACCCAGTACTTC
>TRBJ1-2|TRBV27|-|-
CASSPDPLTLGYGYTF
TGTGCCAGCAGTCCCGACCCCCTGACGCTAGGCTATGGCTACACCTTC
>TRBJ1-5|TRBV28|-|-
CASSRPDPGVPQHF
TGTGCCAGCAGTCGACCCGACCCGGGGGTGCCCCAGCATTTT
>TRBJ1-4|TRBV7-9|-|-
CASSLYGGTNEKLFF
TGTGCCAGCAGCTTATACGGGGGGACTAATGAAAAACTGTTTTTT
>TRBJ2-3|TRBV5-1|-|-
CASSLYNTDTQYF
TGCGCCAGCAGCTTGTACAACACAGATACGCAGTATTTT
>TRBJ1-2|TRBV4-3|-|TRBD1
CASSRGTGKGIGDGYTF
TGCGCCAGCAGCCGAGGGACAGGGAAAGGGATCGGAGATGGCTACACCTTC
>TRBJ1-2|TRBV12-3/TRBV12-4|few|TRBD1
CASNGQGNGYTF
TGTGCCAGCAATGGACAGGGGAACGGCTACACCTTC
>TRBJ2-1|TRBV27|-|TRBD1
CASSSRQGMGVSYNEQFF
TGTGCCAGCAGTTCCCGACAGGGGATGGGGGTCTCCTACAATGAGCAGTTCTTC
>TRBJ1-2|TRBV10-3|-|-
CAVLSGTNHGYTF
TGTGCCGTGCTGTCCGGGACAAACCATGGCTACACCTTC
>TRBJ2-5|TRBV29-1|few|TRBD2
CSVDISGGAKGTQYF
TGCAGCGTTGATATTAGCGGGGGGGCTAAGGGGACCCAGTACTTC
>TRBJ1-5|TRBV5-5|-|-
CASSLGQRDQPQHF
TGTGCCAGCAGCTTGGGACAGAGAGATCAGCCCCAGCATTTT
>TRBJ2-1|TRBV19|-|TRBD2
CASSIVGGTNEQFF
TGTGCCAGTAGTATTGTGGGGGGGACGAATGAGCAGTTCTTC
>TRBJ1-6|TRBV5-6|-|-
CASSSNRAGSPLHF
TGTGCCAGCAGCTCCAACCGAGCAGGGTCACCCCTCCACTTT
>TRBJ1-2|TRBV19|-|TRBD1
CASRSGTARLYGYTF
TGTGCCAGTAGATCTGGGACAGCTCGGCTCTATGGCTACACCTTC
>TRBJ1-5|TRBV6-5|-|TRBD1
CASSRGNQPQHF
TGTGCCAGCAGCAGGGGGAATCAGCCCCAGCATTTT
>TRBJ1-2|TRBV18|-|-
CASSPKTWRYYGYTF
TGTGCCAGCTCACCCAAAACCTGGAGATACTATGGCTACACCTTC
>TRBJ2-3|TRBV27|-|TRBD1
CASSRRDRDVDTQYF
TGTGCCAGCAGTCGCCGGGACAGGGATGTAGATACGCAGTATTTT
>TRBJ2-7|TRBV5-1|few|-
CASSLGASEYEQYF
TGCGCCAGCAGCTTGGGGGCTAGCGAGTACGAGCAGTACTTC
>TRBJ2-2|TRBV14|-|TRBD2
CASSQGGFLAANTGELFF
TGTGCCAGCAGCCAGGGAGGATTCCTAGCGGCGAACACCGGGGAGCTGTTTTTT
>TRBJ2-3|TRBV12-3/TRBV12-4|-|-
CASSLFKDTQYF
TGTGCCAGCAGTTTATTCAAAGATACGCAGTATTTT
>TRBJ2-1|TRBV28|-|TRBD2
CASSGPSGHNEQFF
TGTGCCAGCAGTGGACCTAGCGGACACAATGAGCAGTTCTTC
>TRBJ1-2|TRBV19|-|-
CASSHQGRVLYGYTF
TGTGCCAGTAGCCACCAAGGCAGGGTGCTCTATGGCTACACCTTC
>TRBJ2-3|TRBV4-3|-|TRBD1
CASSQGAGQGNPDTQYF
TGCGCCAGCAGCCAAGGGGCGGGACAGGGGAACCCAGATACGCAGTATTTT
>TRBJ2-5|TRBV6-2/TRBV6-3|-|TRBD1
CASSDRAEETQYF
TGTGCCAGCAGCGACAGGGCGGAAGAGACCCAGTACTTC
>TRBJ2-7|TRBV20-1|-|-
CSASWVSGTYEQYF
TGCAGTGCTAGTTGGGTCTCCGGGACCTACGAGCAGTACTTC